This entry is about one T cell receptor (beta chain). Its antigen remains unidentified. This entry belongs to a study of shared clonotypes between healthy human individuals. Study results and limitations: Across subsets, estimated richness was generally greater for naive than for memory populations.

Clones were sequenced by immunoSEQ multiplex PCR, and TCRdb holds only the in-frame ones, with some missing. The sample has approximately 640,000 clones; 72% are singletons. The origin of this receptor is a woman aged 25-40 years in good health. The sequencing input was memory CD4+ T cells sorted from blood. Subset meaning: CD45RA-negative fraction.

For the CDR3, the DNA is TGCGCCAGCGGTGGGACAGGGGTTAGGCATGGGGCCAACGTCCTGACTTTC. Its translation is CASGGTGVRHGANVLTF. The chain is built from TRBV10-2 and TRBJ2-6, with TRBD1 matching over 10 bases. Trimming at V came to 8 bases and at J to 3 bases, leaving 10 bases not matched to a gene. The CDR3 is made up of 17 amino acids. The germline gives CDR1 WSHSY, CDR2 SAAADI.